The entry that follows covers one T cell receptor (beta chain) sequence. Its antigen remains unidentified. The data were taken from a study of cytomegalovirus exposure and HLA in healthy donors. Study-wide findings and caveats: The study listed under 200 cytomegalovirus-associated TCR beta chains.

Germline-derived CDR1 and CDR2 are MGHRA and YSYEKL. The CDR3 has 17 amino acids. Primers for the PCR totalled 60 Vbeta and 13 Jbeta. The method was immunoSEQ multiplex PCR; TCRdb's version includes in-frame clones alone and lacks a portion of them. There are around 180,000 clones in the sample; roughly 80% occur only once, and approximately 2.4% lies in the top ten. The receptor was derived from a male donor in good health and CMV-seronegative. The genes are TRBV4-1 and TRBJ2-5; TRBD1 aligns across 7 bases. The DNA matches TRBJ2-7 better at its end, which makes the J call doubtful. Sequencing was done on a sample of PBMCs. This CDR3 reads CASSQDFGTGAFYEQYF. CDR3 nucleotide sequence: TGCGCCAGCAGCCAAGATTTTGGCACAGGGGCTTTCTACGAGCAGTACTTC.